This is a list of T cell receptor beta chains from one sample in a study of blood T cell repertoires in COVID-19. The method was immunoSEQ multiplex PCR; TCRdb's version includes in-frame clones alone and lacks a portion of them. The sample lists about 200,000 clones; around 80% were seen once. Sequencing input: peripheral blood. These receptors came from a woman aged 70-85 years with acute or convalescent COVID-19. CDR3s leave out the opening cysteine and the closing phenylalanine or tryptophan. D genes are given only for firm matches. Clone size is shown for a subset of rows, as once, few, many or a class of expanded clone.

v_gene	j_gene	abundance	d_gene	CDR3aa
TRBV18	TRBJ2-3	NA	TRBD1	ASSPRTGSTDTQY
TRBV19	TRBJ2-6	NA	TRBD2	ASSPGLAGGLSGANVLT
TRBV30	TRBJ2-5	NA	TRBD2	AWSATSGGYQETQY
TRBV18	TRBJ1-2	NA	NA	ASSPEDSYGYT
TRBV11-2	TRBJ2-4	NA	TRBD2	ASSLNSGGARNIQY
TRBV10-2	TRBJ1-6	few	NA	ASSGSTDNSPLH
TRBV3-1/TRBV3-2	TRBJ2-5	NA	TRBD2	ASSLRTSGAETQY
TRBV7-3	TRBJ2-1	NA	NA	ASSISVGHYNEQF
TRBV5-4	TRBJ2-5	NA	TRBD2	ASSLVTSGTQY
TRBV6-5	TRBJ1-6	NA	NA	ASSYGNNSPLH
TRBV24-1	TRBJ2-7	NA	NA	ATAGSPYYEQY
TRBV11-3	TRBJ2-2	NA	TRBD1	ASSGTGGTGELF
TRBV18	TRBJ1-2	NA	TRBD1	ASSPSGGEDGYT
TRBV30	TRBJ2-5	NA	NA	AWSLGGETQY
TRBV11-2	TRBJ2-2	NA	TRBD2	ASSSQTSGGPHTGELF
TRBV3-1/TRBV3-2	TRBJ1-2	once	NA	ASSQGEANYGYT
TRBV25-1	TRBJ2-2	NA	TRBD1	ASSEWTGLTGELF
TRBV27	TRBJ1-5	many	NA	ASSITQFNQPQH
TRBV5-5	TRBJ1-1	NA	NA	ASSPSVTEAF
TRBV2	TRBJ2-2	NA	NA	ARAMTGGELF
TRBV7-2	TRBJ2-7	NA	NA	ASSLDPDYYEQY
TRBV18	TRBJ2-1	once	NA	ASSLTSGRPYNEQF
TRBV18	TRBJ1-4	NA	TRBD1	ASSSGQGEKLF
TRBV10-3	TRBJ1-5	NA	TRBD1	AINTDRGQPQH
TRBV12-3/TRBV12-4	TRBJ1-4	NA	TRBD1	ASRQGPNEKLF
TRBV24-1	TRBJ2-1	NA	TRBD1	ATSDLKGDRGFDEQF
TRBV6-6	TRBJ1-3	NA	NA	ASSQTRSSGNTIY
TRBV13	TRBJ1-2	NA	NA	ASSVDQSANYGYT
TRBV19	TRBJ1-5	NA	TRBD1	ASETGGNNQPQH
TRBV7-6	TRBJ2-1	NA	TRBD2	ASSFGDYSYNEQF
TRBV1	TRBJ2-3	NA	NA	TSSQDGPSAIPTDTQY
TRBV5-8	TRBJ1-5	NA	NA	ASTRDSHQPQH
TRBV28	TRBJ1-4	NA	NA	ASSSSRQQHYEKLF
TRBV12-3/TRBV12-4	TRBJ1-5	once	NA	ASSLNQAQPQH
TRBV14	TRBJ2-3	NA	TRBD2	ASSQAVAGGVLGSVTQY
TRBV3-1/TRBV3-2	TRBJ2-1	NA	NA	ASSLGTSYNEQF